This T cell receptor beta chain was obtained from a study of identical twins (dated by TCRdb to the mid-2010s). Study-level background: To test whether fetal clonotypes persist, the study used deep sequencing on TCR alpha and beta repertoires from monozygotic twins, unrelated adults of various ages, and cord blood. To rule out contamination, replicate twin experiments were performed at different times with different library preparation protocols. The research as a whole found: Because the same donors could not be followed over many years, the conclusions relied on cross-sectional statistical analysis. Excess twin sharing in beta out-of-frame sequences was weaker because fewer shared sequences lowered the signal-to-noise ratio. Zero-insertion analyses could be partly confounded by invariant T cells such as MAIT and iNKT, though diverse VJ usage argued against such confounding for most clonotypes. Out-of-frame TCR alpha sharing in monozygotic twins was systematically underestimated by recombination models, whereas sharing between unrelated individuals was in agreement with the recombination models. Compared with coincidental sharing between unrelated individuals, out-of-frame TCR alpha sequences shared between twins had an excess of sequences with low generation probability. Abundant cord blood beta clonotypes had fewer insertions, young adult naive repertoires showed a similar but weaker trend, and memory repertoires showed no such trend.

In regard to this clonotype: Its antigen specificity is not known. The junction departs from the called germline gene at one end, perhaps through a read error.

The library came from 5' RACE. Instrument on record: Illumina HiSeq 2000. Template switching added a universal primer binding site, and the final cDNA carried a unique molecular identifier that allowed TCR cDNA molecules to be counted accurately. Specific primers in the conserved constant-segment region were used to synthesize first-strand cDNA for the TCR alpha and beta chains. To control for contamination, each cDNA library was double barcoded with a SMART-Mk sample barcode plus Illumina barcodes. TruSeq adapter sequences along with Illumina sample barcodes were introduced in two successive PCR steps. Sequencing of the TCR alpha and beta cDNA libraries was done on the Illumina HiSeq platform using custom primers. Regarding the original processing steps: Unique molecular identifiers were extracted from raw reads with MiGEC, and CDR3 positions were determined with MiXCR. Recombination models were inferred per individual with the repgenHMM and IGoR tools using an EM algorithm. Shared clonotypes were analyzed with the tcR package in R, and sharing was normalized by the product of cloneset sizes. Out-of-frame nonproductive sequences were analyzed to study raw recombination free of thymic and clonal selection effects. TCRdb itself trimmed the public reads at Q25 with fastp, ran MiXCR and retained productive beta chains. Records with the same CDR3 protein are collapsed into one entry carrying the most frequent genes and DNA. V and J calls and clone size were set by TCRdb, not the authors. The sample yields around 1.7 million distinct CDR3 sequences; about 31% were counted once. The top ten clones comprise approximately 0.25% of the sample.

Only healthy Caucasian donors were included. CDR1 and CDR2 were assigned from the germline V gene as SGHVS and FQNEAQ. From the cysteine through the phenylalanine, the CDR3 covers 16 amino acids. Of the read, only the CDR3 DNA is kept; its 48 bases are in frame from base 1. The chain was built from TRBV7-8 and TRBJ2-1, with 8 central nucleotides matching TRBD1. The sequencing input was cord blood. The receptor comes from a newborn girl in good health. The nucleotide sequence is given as TGTGCCAGCAGCTTAATCCGGGGACAGGACTACAACGAGCAGTTCTTC. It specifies CASSLIRGQDYNEQFF.